The TCR beta chain described here comes from a study of beta chain features in type 1 diabetes. This clone appeared a few times. Expressed TCRB transcripts were sequenced because the isolated RNA had all been reverse transcribed beforehand. The method was immunoSEQ multiplex PCR; TCRdb's version includes in-frame clones alone and lacks a portion of them. The data show some 100,000 clones, with 40% seen just once and roughly 0.059% held by the top ten. The sequenced sample was stem cell memory CD4+ T cells from blood. The receptor was derived from a young woman in good health.

In DNA, the CDR3 is TGTGCCAGCAGCTACGGTCCCGTTGCTACAGAGACCCAGTACTTC. Its protein is CASSYGPVATETQYF. This chain links TRBV7-2 with TRBJ2-5; D uncertain. This CDR3 has 15 amino acids. Deletions cut 4 bases from V and 4 bases from J, with 16 bases between. CDR1 is SGHTA, CDR2 FQGNSA, per germline.